This TCR beta chain was documented in a study of shared clonotypes between healthy human individuals. Overall study results and limits: Naive subsets usually exceeded memory subsets in estimated richness.

Points on this clone: Its antigen is not known.

The V gene's germline CDR1 is SGHDN and CDR2 FVKESK. V shed 1 base, J shed 3 bases, and the junction held 1 base outside the gene matches. This CDR3 spans 15 amino acids. Clones were sequenced by immunoSEQ multiplex PCR, and TCRdb holds only the in-frame ones, with some missing. The sample consists of about 1 million clones, about 80% of them appearing once. This sequence joins TRBV14 and TRBJ2-7, with 12 bases that match TRBD2. This TCR was sampled from a man aged 18 to 35 in good health. Sequenced input: memory CD4+ T cells sorted from blood. Subset reported: CD45RA-negative fraction. In DNA, the CDR3 is TGTGCCAGCAGCCAAGGGGGACTAGCGGGCTACGAGCAGTACTTC. It encodes CASSQGGLAGYEQYF.